These T cell receptor beta chains were read from a single sample in a study of cytomegalovirus exposure and HLA in healthy donors. Libraries were prepared by immunoSEQ multiplex PCR; TCRdb keeps only in-frame clonotypes and omits some of them. In total, the table holds approximately 79,000 clones. Sequenced input: PBMCs. The receptor set was obtained from a man aged 40-50 years in good health and CMV-seronegative. Both conserved end residues are part of each CDR3. D genes are given only for firm matches.

J,V,D,DNA,CDR3
TRBJ1-3,TRBV2,TRBD1,TGTGCCAAGGGGACAGGGACTGGAAACACCATATATTTT,CAKGTGTGNTIYF
TRBJ2-5,TRBV5-5,-,TGTGCCAGCAGCGTAGGACAGCAAGAGACCCAGTACTTC,CASSVGQQETQYF
TRBJ1-5,TRBV19,-,TGTGCCAGTAGATCCTCCCCAGATCAGCCCCAGCATTTT,CASRSSPDQPQHF
TRBJ1-2,TRBV2,-,TGTGCCAGCAGTGAAGCGCTTCTCCGGACATATGGCTACACCTTC,CASSEALLRTYGYTF
TRBJ1-2,TRBV5-5,TRBD1,TGTGCCAGCAGCTTAACCGGGACAGAACGTTATGGCTACACCTTC,CASSLTGTERYGYTF
TRBJ1-1,TRBV2,-,TGTGCCAGCAGTCTCCCAATCGACAGAGCCAGCACTGAAGCTTTCTTT,CASSLPIDRASTEAFF
TRBJ1-2,TRBV10-3,-,TGTGCCATCAGTGAGTCGACGACTAGTAGGGGCTATGGCTACACCTTC,CAISESTTSRGYGYTF
TRBJ1-1,TRBV7-8,-,TGTGCCAGCAGCTTAGGACAGAACACTGAAGCTTTCTTT,CASSLGQNTEAFF
TRBJ1-1,TRBV11-2,-,TGTGCCAGCAACTGGGTTGTGGGAGGCACTGAAGCTTTCTTT,CASNWVVGGTEAFF
TRBJ1-2,TRBV4-2,-,TGTGCCAGCAGCCAAGATCCACAGGAGACGTGGTATGGCTACACCTTC,CASSQDPQETWYGYTF
TRBJ2-3,TRBV7-2,-,TGTGCCAGCAGCTTACTCCTGACAGATACGCAGTATTTT,CASSLLLTDTQYF
TRBJ2-7,TRBV6-6,TRBD2,TGTGCCAGCAGTTACCCCGGGACTACCTACGAGCAGTACTTC,CASSYPGTTYEQYF
TRBJ2-5,TRBV19,TRBD1,TGTGCCAGTAGTAGGGACCGGACAGGCGAGGCGGAGACCCAGTACTTC,CASSRDRTGEAETQYF
TRBJ2-1,TRBV9,TRBD2,TGTGCCAGCAGCGGTTGGGGGGTGAGCGGGGCCTCTGGTATCAATGAGCAGTTCTTC,CASSGWGVSGASGINEQFF
TRBJ2-6,TRBV4-2,TRBD2,TGTGCCAGCAGCGTCCGAGTTTACGGGGGGGCTGGGGCCAACGTCCTGACTTTC,CASSVRVYGGAGANVLTF
TRBJ1-2,TRBV11-2,TRBD1,TGTGCCAGCAGCCTGGACAGGGGACAGGTTGGCTACACCTTC,CASSLDRGQVGYTF
TRBJ2-5,TRBV6-1,TRBD1,TGTGCCAGCACTGACCGCACCGGGACAGCTGATTGGGAGACCCAGTACTTC,CASTDRTGTADWETQYF
TRBJ2-5,TRBV19,TRBD2,TGTGCCAGTAGTCCCCCCTGGACTAGCGGTTCTCAAGAGACCCAGTACTTC,CASSPPWTSGSQETQYF
TRBJ2-5,TRBV5-1,TRBD1,TGCGCCAGCAATCCGGGACAGACACAAGAGACCCAGTACTTC,CASNPGQTQETQYF
TRBJ2-2,TRBV13,-,TGTGCCAGCAGCTTAGCGCTGGGGCTTAGCGGATTGAACACCGGGGAGCTGTTTTTT,CASSLALGLSGLNTGELFF
TRBJ1-5,TRBV27,-,TGTGCCAGCAGTCGAGGGGGTTTTAACAATCAGCCCCAGCATTTT,CASSRGGFNNQPQHF
TRBJ2-1,TRBV28,-,TGTGCCAGCAGTCGAACCGGGGGCTACAATGAGCAGTTCTTC,CASSRTGGYNEQFF
TRBJ2-7,TRBV6-5,-,TGTGCCAGCAACAGGGGGGGTTTTACCCACGAGCAGTACTTC,CASNRGGFTHEQYF
TRBJ2-7,TRBV4-2,TRBD1,TGTGCCAGCAGCCAAGATGTAGGGACAGGGTACCACGAGCAGTACTTC,CASSQDVGTGYHEQYF
TRBJ1-5,TRBV7-9,TRBD1,TGTGCCAGCAGCTTTAACGGTCAGGGGGCAGGTCAGCCCCAGCATTTT,CASSFNGQGAGQPQHF
TRBJ2-7,TRBV13,TRBD1,TGTGCCAGCAGCCGGAAGGGACAGGGGCCCTACGAGCAGTACTTC,CASSRKGQGPYEQYF